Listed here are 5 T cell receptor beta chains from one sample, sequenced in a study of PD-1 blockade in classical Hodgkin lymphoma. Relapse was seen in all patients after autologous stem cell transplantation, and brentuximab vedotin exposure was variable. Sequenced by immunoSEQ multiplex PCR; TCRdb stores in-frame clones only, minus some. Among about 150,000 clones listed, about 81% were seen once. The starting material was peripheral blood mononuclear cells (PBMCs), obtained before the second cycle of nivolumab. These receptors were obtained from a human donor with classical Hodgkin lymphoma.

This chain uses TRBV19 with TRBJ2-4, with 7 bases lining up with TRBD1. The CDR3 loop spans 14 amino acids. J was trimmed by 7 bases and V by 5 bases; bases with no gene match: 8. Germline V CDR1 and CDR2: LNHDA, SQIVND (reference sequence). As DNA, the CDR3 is TGTGCCAGTAGTTGGGGACAGACGGTGAACATTCAGTACTTC. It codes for CASSWGQTVNIQYF.

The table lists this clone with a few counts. CDR3 sequence (DNA): TGTGCCATCAGTGAGGCCCAGGGACTGTATTCACCCCTCCACTTT. It encodes CAISEAQGLYSPLHF. The J gene is TRBJ1-6, the V gene TRBV10-3; D is possibly TRBD1 (5 bases). Germline loops: CDR1 ENHRY, CDR2 SYGVKD. CDR3 length: 15 amino acids. Trimming stripped 2 bases from V and 8 bases from J, with 13 bases between.

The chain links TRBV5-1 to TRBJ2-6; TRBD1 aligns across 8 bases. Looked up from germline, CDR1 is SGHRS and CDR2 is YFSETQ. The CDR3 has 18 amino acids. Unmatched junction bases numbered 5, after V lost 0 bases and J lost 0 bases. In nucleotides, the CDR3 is TGCGCCAGCAGCTTGGTCGGACAGGGCGGCTCTGGGGCCAACGTCCTGACTTTC. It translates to CASSLVGQGGSGANVLTF.

The CDR3 nucleotides are TGTGCCAGCAGCTTCTCCGGGACAGGGCCCTACGAGCAGTACTTC. Protein product: CASSFSGTGPYEQYF. The genes are TRBV7-6 and TRBJ2-5, with TRBD1 matching 9 bases. The J call is doubtful: the DNA matches TRBJ2-7 better. CDR1 and CDR2 from the germline V gene are SGHVS and FNYEAQ. The length of the CDR3 is 15 residues.

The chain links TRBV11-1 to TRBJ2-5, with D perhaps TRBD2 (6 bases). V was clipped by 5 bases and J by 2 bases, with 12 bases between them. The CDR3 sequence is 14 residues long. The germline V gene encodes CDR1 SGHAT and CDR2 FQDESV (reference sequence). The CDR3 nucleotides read TGTGCCAGCAGCACCCGGGACTCACAAGAGACCCAGTACTTC. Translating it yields CASSTRDSQETQYF. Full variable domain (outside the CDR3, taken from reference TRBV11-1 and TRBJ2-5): EAEVAQSPRYKITEKSQAVAFWCDPISGHATLYWYRQILGQGPELLVQFQDESVVDDSQLPKDRFSAERLKGVDSTLKIQPAELGDSAMYLCASSTRDSQETQYFGPGTRLLVL.